The present TCR beta chain was sequenced within a study of cytotoxic CD8 clonotypes in ibrutinib-treated CLL. Study findings and constraints: Against age-matched healthy donors, baseline clonality ran higher and tracked circulating CD8+ T-cell counts. Public clonotypes, an uncommon group, contracted or remained stable on treatment. Sampling times, which were not matched between the groups, differed between sustained-remission patients and progressing patients.

Clones were sequenced by immunoSEQ multiplex PCR, and TCRdb holds only the in-frame ones, with some missing. The data contain more than 110,000 clones, about 76% of them singletons. Trimming took 4 bases from V and 6 from J, leaving 12 bases between them. CDR3 size: 13 residues. The germline V gene encodes CDR1 SGDLS and CDR2 YYNGEE. To note about this clone: Its antigen is currently unknown.

The TCR was taken from a human donor with chronic lymphocytic leukemia. This sequence joins TRBV9 and TRBJ2-3; TRBD1 is a possible D gene (5 bases). The source material was PBMCs, sampled after 24 months of ibrutinib treatment. CDR3 sequence: CASSPGQADTQYF. The CDR3 DNA follows: TGTGCCAGCAGCCCCGGACAAGCGGATACGCAGTATTTT.